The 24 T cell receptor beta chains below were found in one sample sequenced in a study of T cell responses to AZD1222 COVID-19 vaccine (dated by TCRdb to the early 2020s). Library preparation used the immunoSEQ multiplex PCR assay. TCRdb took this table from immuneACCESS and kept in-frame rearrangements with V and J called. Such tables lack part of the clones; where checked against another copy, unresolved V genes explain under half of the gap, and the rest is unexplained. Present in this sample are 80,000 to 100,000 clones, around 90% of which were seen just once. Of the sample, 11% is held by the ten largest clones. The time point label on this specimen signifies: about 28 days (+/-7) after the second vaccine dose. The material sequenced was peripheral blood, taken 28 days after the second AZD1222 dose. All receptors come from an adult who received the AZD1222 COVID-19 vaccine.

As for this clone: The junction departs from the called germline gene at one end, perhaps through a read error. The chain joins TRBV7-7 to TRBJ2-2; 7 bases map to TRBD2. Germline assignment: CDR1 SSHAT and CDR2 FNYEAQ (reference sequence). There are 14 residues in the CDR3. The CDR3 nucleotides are TGTGCTAGCAGCTCTAACGGGGGGACCGGGGAGCTGTTTTTT. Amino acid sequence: CASSSNGGTGELFF.

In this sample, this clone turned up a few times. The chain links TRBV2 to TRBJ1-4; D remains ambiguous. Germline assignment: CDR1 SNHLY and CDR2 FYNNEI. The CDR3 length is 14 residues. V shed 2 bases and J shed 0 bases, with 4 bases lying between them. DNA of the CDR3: TGTGCCAGCAGTGAATGGGCAACTAATGAAAAACTGTTTTTT. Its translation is CASSEWATNEKLFF. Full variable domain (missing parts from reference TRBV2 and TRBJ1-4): EPEVTQTPSHQVTQMGQEVILRCVPISNHLYFYWYRQILGQKVEFLVSFYNNEISEKSEIFDDQFSVERPDGSNFTLKIRSTKLEDSAMYFCASSEWATNEKLFFGSGTQLSVL.

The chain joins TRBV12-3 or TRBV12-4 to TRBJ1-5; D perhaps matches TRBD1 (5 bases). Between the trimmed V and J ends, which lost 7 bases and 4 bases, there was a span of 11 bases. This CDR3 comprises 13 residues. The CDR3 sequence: CASMGQPNQPQHF. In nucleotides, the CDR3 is TGTGCCAGCATGGGGCAGCCGAATCAGCCCCAGCATTTT.

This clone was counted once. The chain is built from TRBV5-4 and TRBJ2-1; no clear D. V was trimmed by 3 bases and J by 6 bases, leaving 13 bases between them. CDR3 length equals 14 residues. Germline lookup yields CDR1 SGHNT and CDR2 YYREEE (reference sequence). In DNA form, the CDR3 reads TGTGCCAGCAGCTCCAAGGACGGAATCAATGAGCAGTTCTTC. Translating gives CASSSKDGINEQFF.

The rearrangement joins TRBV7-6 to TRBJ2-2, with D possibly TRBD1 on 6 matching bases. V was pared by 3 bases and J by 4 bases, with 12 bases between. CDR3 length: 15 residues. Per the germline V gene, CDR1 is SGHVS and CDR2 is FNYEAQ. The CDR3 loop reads CASSFLGQRTGELFF. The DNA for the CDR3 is TGTGCCAGCAGCTTCCTAGGACAGCGCACCGGGGAGCTGTTTTTT.

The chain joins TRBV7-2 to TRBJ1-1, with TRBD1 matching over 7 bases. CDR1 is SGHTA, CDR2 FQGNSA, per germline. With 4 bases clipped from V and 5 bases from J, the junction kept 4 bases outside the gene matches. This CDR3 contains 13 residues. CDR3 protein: CASSSTGRTEAFF. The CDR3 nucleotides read TGTGCCAGCAGCTCGACAGGGAGGACTGAAGCTTTCTTT.

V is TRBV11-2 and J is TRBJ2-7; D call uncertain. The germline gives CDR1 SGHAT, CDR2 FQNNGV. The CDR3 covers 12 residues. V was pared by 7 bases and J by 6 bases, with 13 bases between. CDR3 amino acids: CASNHDPGEQYF. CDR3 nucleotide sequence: TGTGCCAGCAACCACGATCCGGGCGAGCAGTACTTC.

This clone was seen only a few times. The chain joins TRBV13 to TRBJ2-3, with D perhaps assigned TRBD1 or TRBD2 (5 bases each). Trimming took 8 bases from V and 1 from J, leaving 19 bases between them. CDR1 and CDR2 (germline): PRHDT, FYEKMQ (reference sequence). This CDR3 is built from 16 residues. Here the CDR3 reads CASPLLQVGGTDTQYF. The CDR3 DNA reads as TGTGCCAGCCCCCTTTTACAGGTCGGGGGCACAGATACGCAGTATTTT.

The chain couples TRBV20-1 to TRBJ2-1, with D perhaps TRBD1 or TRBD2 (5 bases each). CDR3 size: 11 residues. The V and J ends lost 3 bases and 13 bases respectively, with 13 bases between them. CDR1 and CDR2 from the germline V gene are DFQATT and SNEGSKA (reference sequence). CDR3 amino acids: CSASGARGQFF. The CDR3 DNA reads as TGCAGTGCTAGCGGGGCTAGGGGTCAGTTCTTC.

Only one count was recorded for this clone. CDR3 residues: CASSLGTGRDTQYF. The CDR3 coding sequence is TGTGCCAGCAGCTTAGGGACAGGGAGGGATACGCAGTATTTT. This chain connects TRBV7-2 to TRBJ2-3; 8 positions match TRBD1. The CDR3 is made up of 14 amino acids. V was clipped by 1 base and J by 6 bases; unmatched bases: 3. The germline CDR1 and CDR2 sequences are SGHTA and FQGNSA.

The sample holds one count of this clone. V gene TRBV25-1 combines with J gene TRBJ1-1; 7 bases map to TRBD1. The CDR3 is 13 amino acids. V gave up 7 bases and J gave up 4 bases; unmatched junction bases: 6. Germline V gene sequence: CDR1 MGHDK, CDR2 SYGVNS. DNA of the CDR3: TGTGCCAGCACAACGACAGGGCTCACTGAAGCTTTCTTT. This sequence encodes CASTTTGLTEAFF.

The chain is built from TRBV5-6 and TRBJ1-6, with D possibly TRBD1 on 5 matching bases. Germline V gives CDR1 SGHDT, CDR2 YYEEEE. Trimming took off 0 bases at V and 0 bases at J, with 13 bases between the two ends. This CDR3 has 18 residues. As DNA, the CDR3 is TGTGCCAGCAGCTTGGGTGGACAATGGAGCTCCTATAATTCACCCCTCCACTTT. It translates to CASSLGGQWSSYNSPLHF.

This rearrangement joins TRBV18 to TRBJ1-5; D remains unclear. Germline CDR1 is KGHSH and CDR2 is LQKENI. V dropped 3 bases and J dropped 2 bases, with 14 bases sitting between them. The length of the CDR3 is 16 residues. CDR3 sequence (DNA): TGTGCCAGCTCACCCCTCGGTCTGCAGGGCAATCAGCCCCAGCATTTT. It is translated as CASSPLGLQGNQPQHF.

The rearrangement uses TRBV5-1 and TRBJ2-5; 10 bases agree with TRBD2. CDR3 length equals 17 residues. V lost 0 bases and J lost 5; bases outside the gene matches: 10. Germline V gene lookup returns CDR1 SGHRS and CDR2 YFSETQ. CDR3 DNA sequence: TGCGCCAGCAGCTTGGTCCCCCCCAGCGGGGGGGCTGAGACCCAGTACTTC. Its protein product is CASSLVPPSGGAETQYF.

The CDR3 coding sequence is TGTGCCAGCAGTCTCTCCTCAGTCCCCCGCTCCTATAATTCACCCCTCCACTTT. It yields the protein CASSLSSVPRSYNSPLHF. The chain recombines TRBV27 with TRBJ1-6; D unclear. Germline assignment: CDR1 MNHEY and CDR2 SMNVEV (reference sequence). This CDR3 has 18 residues. V was pared by 5 bases and J by 0 bases, with 17 bases between.

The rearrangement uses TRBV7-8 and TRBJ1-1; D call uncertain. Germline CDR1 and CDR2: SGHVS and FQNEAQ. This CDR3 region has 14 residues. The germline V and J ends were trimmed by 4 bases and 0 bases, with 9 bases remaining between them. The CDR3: CASSSRLMNTEAFF. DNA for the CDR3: TGTGCCAGCAGCTCACGGCTCATGAACACTGAAGCTTTCTTT.

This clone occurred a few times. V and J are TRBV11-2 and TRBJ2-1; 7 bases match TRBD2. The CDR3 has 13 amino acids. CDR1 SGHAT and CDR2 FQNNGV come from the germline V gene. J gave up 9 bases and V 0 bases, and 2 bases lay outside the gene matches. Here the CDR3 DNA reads TGTGCCAGCAGCTTAGAGCGGGGGATTGAGCAGTTCTTC. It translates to CASSLERGIEQFF. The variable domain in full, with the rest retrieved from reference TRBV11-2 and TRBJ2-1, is EAGVAQSPRYKIIEKRQSVAFWCNPISGHATLYWYQQILGQGPKLLIQFQNNGVVDDSQLPKDRFSAERLKGVDSTLKIQPAKLEDSAVYLCASSLERGIEQFFGPGTRLTVL.

CDR3 loop: CASSYQGRSSGQPQHF. The CDR3 DNA is TGTGCCAGCAGCTATCAAGGCCGGTCCTCGGGTCAGCCCCAGCATTTT. The V and J genes are TRBV7-2 and TRBJ1-5; the D is unclear. CDR3 length: 16 amino acids. The V end was cut by 4 bases, the J end by 6 bases, with 19 bases between. Germline lookup yields CDR1 SGHTA and CDR2 FQGNSA.

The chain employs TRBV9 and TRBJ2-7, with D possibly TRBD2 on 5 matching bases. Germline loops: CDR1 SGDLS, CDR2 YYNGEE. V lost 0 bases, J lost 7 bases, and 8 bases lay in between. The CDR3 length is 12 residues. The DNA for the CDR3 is TGTGCCAGCAGCGTAGCTACGGGGGAGCAGTACTTC. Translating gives CASSVATGEQYF.

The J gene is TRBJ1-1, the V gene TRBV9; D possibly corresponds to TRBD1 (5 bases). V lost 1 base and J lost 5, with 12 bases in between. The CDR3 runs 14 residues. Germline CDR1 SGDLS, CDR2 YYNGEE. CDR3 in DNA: TGTGCCAGCAGCGTAAGGGGTATTGGGACTGAAGCTTTCTTT. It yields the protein CASSVRGIGTEAFF.

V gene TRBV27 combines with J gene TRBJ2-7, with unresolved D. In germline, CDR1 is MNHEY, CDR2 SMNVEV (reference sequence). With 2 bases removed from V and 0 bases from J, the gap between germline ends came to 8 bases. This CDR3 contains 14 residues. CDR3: CASSLKINSYEQYF. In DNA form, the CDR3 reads TGTGCCAGCAGTTTAAAGATAAACTCCTACGAGCAGTACTTC.

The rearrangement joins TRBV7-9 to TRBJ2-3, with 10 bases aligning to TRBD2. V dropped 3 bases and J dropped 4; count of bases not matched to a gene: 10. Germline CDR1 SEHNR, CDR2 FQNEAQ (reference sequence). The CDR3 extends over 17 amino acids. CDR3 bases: TGTGCCAGCAGCTTTCGTCAAGCGGGGGGGCGCCCAGATACGCAGTATTTT. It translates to CASSFRQAGGRPDTQYF.

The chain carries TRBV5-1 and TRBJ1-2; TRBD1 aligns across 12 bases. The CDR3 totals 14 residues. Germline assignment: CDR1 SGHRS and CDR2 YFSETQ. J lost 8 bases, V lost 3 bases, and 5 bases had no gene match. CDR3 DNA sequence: TGCGCCAGCAGCTCTGGGACAGGGGGCATCGGCTACACCTTC. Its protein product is CASSSGTGGIGYTF.

In nucleotides, the CDR3 is TGTGCCAGCAGCGGGACGGACAAGAGCTCTGGAAACACCATATATTTT. Its protein product is CASSGTDKSSGNTIYF. The gene calls are TRBV5-5 and TRBJ1-3; D may be TRBD1 (5 bases). This CDR3 is 16 amino acids long. Germline V gene data show CDR1 as SGHKS and CDR2 as YYEKEE (reference sequence). V was shortened by 4 bases and J by 0 bases, with 14 bases between the two germline ends.